This T cell receptor (beta chain) was profiled in a study of molecular identifiers for immune sequencing clone quantification. Whole-study results and caveats: Whereas clones above 20 RNA copies held under 1% of naive-cell molecules, they held over 97% of effector molecules. Spike-in Jurkat TCR RNA from a single cell reportedly registered among one million naive cells.

The CDR3 covers 14 residues. V gave up 6 bases and J gave up 0 bases, with 11 bases separating them. Germline CDR1 SGHDN, CDR2 FVKESK. This clonotype was observed at least ten times. The target antigen is unknown. Listed TCR primers, together with previously described methods, were used for the bulk TCR libraries. TCRdb re-analysed the PCR reads in MiXCR, keeping a single row per CDR3 protein. Found here are hundreds of thousands of distinct CDR3 sequences, about a fifth of them singletons; the top ten hold roughly 0.8%. The chain combines TRBV14 with TRBJ1-1, with D tentatively TRBD1 (5 bases). This TCR was recovered from a human donor in good health. Some libraries in this study had Jurkat cell RNA spiked in. The specimen was naive CD8+ T cells from blood, with Jurkat cell RNA spiked in. Subset noted: FACS-sorted CD8+CD4-CCR7+CD45RA+ naive T cells. In DNA, the CDR3 is TGTGCCAGCAGACAGGACACATTGAACACTGAAGCTTTCTTT. Protein: CASRQDTLNTEAFF.